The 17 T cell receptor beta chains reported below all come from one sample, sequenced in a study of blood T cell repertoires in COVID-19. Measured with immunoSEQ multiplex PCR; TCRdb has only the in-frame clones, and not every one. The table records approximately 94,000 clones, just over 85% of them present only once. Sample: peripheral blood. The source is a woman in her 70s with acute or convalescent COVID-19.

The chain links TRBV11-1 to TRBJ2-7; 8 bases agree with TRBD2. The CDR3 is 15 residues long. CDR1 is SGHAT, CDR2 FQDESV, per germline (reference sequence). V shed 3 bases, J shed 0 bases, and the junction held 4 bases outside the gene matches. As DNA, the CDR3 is TGTGCCAGCAGCTTTTTAGCGGGGCGCTCCTACGAGCAGTACTTC. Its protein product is CASSFLAGRSYEQYF.

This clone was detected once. The CDR3 nucleotides are TGTGCCAGCGGAGGGGGCAGGGGGAGCACAGATACGCAGTATTTT. This translates into CASGGGRGSTDTQYF. The chain has TRBV2 and TRBJ2-3; TRBD1 is a possible D gene (7 bases). Germline values: CDR1 SNHLY, CDR2 FYNNEI. The V end was cut by 8 bases, the J end by 0 bases, with 15 bases between. The CDR3 covers 15 residues. Looking up the rest from reference TRBV2 and TRBJ2-3 gives the full variable domain: EPEVTQTPSHQVTQMGQEVILRCVPISNHLYFYWYRQILGQKVEFLVSFYNNEISEKSEIFDDQFSVERPDGSNFTLKIRSTKLEDSAMYFCASGGGRGSTDTQYFGPGTRLTVL.

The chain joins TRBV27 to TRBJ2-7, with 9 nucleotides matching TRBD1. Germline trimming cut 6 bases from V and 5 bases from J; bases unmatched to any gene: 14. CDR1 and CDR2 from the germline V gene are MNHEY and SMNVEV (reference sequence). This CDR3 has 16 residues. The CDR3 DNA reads TGTGCCAGCAGACCAGTCACGGGACAGGGTAATCACGAGCAGTACTTC. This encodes CASRPVTGQGNHEQYF.

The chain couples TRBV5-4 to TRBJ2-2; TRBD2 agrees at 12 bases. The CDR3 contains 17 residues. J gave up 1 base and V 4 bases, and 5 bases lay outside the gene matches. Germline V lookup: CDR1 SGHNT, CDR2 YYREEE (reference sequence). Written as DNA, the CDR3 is TGTGCCAGCAGCCCACTAGCGGGGGGCCTGAACACCGGGGAGCTGTTTTTT. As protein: CASSPLAGGLNTGELFF.

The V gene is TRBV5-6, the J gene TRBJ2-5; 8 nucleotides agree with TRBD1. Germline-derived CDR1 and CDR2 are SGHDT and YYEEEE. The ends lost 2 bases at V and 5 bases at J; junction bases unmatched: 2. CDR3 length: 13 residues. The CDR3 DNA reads TGTGCCAGCAGCTTACGGACAGGGGAGACCCAGTACTTC. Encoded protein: CASSLRTGETQYF.

CDR3 DNA sequence: TGTGCCAGCAGGGATAGGTTGAGGACTAGCGGGAAATTCATACCCCCCGGGGAGCTGTTTTTT. It is translated as CASRDRLRTSGKFIPPGELFF. This sequence joins TRBV2 and TRBJ2-2; 12 positions agree with TRBD2. The germline CDR1 and CDR2 sequences are SNHLY and FYNNEI. The CDR3 sequence is 21 residues long. The junction had 23 bases not matched to a gene; V was cut back by 6 bases and J by 6 bases.

CDR3: CASSPGEGRSGNTIYF. The CDR3 DNA sequence: TGCGCCAGCAGCCCTGGGGAGGGACGGTCTGGAAACACCATATATTTT. This chain links TRBV4-1 with TRBJ1-3, with D possibly matching TRBD1 (5 bases). Trimming cost V 4 bases and J 1 base, with 14 bases left between them. The CDR3 totals 16 residues. Looked up from germline, CDR1 is MGHRA and CDR2 is YSYEKL.

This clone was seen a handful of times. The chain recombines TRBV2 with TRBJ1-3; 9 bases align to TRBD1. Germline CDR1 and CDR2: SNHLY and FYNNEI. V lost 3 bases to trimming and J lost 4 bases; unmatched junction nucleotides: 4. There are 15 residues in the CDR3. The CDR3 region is CASSEGQGLGNTIYF. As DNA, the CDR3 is TGTGCCAGCAGTGAGGGACAGGGCCTCGGAAACACCATATATTTT.

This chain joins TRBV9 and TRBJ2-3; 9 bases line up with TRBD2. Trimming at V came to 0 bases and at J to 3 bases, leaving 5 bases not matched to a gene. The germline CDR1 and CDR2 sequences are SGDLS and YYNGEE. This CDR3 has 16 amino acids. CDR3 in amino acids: CASSVGSGGITDTQYF. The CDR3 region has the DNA TGTGCCAGCAGCGTAGGGAGCGGGGGGATTACAGATACGCAGTATTTT.

CDR3 DNA sequence: TGTGCCGGGGGGTCGTCTATGGGCGGAAACACCATATATTTT. This translates into CAGGSSMGGNTIYF. The chain has TRBV7-9 and TRBJ1-3; possibly TRBD1 for D (5 bases). V was pared by 11 bases and J by 4 bases, with 18 bases between. Germline V CDR1 and CDR2: SEHNR, FQNEAQ (reference sequence). CDR3 length equals 14 residues.

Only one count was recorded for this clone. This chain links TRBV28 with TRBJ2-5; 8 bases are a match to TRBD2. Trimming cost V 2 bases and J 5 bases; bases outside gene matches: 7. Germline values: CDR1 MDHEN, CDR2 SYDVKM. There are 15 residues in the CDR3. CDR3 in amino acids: CASSLLSGVVETQYF. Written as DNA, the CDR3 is TGTGCCAGCAGTTTACTTAGCGGGGTGGTCGAGACCCAGTACTTC.

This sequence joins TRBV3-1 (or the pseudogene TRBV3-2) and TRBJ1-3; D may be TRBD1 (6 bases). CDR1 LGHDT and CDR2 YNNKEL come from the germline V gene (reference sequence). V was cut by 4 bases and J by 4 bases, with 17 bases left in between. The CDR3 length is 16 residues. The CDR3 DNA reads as TGTGCCAGCAGCCCGGGACACCTCAAGTCGGGAAACACCATATATTTT. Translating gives CASSPGHLKSGNTIYF.

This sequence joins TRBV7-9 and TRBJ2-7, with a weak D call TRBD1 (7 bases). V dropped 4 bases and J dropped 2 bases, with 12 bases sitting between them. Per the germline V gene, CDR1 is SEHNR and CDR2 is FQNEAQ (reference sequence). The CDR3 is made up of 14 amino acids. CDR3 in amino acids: CASSSGGSAYEQYF. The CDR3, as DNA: TGTGCCAGCAGCTCAGGGGGGAGTGCCTACGAGCAGTACTTC. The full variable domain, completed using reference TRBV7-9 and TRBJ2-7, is DTGVSQNPRHKITKRGQNVTFRCDPISEHNRLYWYRQTLGQGPEFLTYFQNEAQLEKSRLLSDRFSAERPKGSFSTLEIQRTEQGDSAMYLCASSSGGSAYEQYFGPGTRLTVT.

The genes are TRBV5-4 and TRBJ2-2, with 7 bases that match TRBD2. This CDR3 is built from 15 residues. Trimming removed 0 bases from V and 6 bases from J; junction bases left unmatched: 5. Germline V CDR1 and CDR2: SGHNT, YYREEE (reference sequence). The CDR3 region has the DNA TGTGCCAGCAGCTTGGCGGGAGGAGGGGCCGGGGAGCTGTTTTTT. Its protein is CASSLAGGGAGELFF.

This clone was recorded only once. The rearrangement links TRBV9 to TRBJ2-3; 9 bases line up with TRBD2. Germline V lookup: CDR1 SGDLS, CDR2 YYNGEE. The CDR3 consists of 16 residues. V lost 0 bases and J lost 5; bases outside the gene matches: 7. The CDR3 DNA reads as TGTGCCAGCAGCGTAGATTTGGCGGGAGGGCTAGATACGCAGTATTTT. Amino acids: CASSVDLAGGLDTQYF.

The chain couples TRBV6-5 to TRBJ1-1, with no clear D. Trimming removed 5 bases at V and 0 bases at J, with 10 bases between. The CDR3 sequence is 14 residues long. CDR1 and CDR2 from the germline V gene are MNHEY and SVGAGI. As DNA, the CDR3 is TGTGCCAGCAGTACACTAGGGCTGAACACTGAAGCTTTCTTT. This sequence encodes CASSTLGLNTEAFF.

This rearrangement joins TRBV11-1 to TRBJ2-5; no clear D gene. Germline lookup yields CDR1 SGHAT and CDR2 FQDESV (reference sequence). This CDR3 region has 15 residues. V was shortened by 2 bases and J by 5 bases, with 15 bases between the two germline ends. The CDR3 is CASSLSVSMWETQYF. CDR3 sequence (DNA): TGTGCCAGCAGCTTATCAGTATCAATGTGGGAGACCCAGTACTTC.